This note documents a single TCR beta chain sequence. Its specificity is unknown. These data are taken from a study of cytomegalovirus exposure and HLA in healthy donors. The PCR made use of 60 Vbeta and 13 Jbeta primers. Sequencing was performed with immunoSEQ multiplex PCR; in TCRdb, only in-frame clones are kept and a portion is missing. The sample includes about 150,000 clones, about 76% of them seen just once. The length of the CDR3 is 15 residues. Looked up from germline, CDR1 is SGHRS and CDR2 is YFSETQ. Between the trimmed V and J ends, which lost 2 bases and 1 base, there was a span of 12 bases. General study findings and limits: Earlier analysis yielded a pattern in which most TCR beta V segments were productive about 90% or about 30% of the time.

The source of this sequence is a human donor in good health. The chain links TRBV5-1 to TRBJ1-1, with D possibly matching TRBD1 (6 bases). Material for sequencing was PBMCs. The CDR3 DNA is TGCGCCAGCAGCTTACCGGGACAAACGAACACTGAAGCTTTCTTT. Residues: CASSLPGQTNTEAFF. Variable domain in full (rest from reference TRBV5-1 and TRBJ1-1): KAGVTQTPRYLIKTRGQQVTLSCSPISGHRSVSWYQQTPGQGLQFLFEYFSETQRNKGNFPGRFSGRQFSNSRSEMNVSTLELGDSALYLCASSLPGQTNTEAFFGQGTRLTVV.